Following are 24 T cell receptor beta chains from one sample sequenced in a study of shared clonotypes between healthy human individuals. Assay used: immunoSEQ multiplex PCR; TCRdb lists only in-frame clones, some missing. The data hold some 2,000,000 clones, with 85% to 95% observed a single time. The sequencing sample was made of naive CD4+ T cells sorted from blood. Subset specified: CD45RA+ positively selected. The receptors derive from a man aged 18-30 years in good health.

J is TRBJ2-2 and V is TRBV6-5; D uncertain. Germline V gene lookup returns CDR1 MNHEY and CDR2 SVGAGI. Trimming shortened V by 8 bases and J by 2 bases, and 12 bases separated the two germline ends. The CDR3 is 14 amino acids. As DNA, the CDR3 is TGTGCCAGCGCCCCTCGGATTAACACCGGGGAGCTGTTTTTT. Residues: CASAPRINTGELFF.

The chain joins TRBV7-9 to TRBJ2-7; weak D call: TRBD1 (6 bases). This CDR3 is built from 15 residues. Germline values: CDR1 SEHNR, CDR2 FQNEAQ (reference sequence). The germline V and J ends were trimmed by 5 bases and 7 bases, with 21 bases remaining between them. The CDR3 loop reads CASSPRGTTDQEQYF. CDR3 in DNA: TGTGCCAGCAGCCCGAGGGGGACCACCGACCAGGAGCAGTACTTC.

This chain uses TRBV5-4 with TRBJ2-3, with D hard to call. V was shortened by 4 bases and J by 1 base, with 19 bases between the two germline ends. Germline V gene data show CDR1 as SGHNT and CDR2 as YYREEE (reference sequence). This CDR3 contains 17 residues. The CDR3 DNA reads TGTGCCAGCAGCGCCTCGTCCAAGACCTGGGGCACAGATACGCAGTATTTT. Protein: CASSASSKTWGTDTQYF.

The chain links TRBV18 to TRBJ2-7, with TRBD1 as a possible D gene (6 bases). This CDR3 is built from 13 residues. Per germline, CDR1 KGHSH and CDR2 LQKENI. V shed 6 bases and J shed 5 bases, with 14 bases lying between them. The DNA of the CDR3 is TGTGCCAGCTCGGGAACAGGGAACCACGAGCAGTACTTC. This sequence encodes CASSGTGNHEQYF.

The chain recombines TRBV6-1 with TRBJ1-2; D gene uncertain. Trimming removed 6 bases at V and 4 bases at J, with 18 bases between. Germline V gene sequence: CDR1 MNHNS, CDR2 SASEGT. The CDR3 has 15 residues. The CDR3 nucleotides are TGTGCCAGCAGGTTGAGCCCGGACGGAGGCTATGGCTACACCTTC. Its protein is CASRLSPDGGYGYTF.

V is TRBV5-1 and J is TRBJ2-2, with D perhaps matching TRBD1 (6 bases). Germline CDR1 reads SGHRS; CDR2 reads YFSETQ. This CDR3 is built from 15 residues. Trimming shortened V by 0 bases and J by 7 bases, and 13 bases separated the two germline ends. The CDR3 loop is CASSLGQGSIGELFF. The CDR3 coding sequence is TGCGCCAGCAGCTTGGGCCAGGGGTCGATCGGGGAGCTGTTTTTT. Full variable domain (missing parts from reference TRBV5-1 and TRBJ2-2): KAGVTQTPRYLIKTRGQQVTLSCSPISGHRSVSWYQQTPGQGLQFLFEYFSETQRNKGNFPGRFSGRQFSNSRSEMNVSTLELGDSALYLCASSLGQGSIGELFFGEGSRLTVL.

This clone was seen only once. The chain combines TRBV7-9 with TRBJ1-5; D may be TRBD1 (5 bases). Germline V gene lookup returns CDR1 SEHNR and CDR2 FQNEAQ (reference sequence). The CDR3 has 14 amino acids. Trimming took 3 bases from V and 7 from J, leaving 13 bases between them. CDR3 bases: TGTGCCAGCAGCTTCCCAGGGTCAGGACAGCCCCAGCATTTT. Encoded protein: CASSFPGSGQPQHF.

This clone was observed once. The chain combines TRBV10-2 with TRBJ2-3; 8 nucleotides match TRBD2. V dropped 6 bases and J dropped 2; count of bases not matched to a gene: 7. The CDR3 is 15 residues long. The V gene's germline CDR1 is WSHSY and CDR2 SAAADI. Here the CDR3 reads CASRESSGITDTQYF. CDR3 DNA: TGCGCCAGCAGAGAGAGTAGCGGGATCACAGATACGCAGTATTTT.

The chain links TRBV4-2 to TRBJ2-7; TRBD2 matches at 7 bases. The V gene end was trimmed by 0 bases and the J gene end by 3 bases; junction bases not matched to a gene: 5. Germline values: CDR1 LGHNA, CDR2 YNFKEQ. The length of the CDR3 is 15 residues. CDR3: CASSQELAALYEQYF. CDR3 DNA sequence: TGTGCCAGCAGCCAAGAGCTAGCGGCCCTCTACGAGCAGTACTTC.

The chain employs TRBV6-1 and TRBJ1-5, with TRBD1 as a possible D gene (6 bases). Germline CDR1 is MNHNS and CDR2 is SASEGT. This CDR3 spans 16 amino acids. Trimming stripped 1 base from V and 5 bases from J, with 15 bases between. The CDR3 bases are TGTGCCAGCAGTGAAGTAATGGGGGGCGCTTATCAGCCCCAGCATTTT. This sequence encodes CASSEVMGGAYQPQHF.

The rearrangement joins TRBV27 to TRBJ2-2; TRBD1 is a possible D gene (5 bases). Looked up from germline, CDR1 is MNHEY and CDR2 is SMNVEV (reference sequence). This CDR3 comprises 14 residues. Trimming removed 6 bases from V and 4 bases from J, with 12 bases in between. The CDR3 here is CASSWGLRTGELFF. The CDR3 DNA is TGTGCCAGCAGCTGGGGCCTACGCACCGGGGAGCTGTTTTTT.

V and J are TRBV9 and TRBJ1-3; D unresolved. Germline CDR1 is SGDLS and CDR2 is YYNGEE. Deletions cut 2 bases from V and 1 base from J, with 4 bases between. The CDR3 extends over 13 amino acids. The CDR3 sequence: CASSVRSGNTIYF. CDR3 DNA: TGTGCCAGCAGCGTCAGATCTGGAAACACCATATATTTT.

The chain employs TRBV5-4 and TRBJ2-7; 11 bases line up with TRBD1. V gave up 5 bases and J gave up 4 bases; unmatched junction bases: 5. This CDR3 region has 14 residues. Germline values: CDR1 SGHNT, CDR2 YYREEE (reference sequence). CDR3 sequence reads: CASRAGTGGYEQYF. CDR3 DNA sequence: TGTGCCAGCAGAGCCGGGACAGGGGGGTACGAGCAGTACTTC.

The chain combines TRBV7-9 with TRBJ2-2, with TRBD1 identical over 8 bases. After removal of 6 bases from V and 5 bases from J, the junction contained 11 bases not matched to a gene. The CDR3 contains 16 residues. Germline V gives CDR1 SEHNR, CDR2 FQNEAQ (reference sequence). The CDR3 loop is CASSPLQGVNTGELFF. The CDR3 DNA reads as TGTGCCAGCAGTCCACTACAGGGGGTGAATACCGGGGAGCTGTTTTTT.

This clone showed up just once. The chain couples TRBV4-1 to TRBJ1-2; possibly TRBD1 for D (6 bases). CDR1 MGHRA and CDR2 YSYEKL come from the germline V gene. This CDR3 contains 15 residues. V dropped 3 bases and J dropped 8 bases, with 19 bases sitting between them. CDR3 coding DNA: TGCGCCAGCAGCCAGAGTAGAGATAGAGGGGGAGGCTACACCTTC. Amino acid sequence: CASSQSRDRGGGYTF.

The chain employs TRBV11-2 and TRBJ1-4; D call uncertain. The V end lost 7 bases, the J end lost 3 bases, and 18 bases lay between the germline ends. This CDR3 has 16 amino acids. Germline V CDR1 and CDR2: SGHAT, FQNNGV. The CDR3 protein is CASTENRLRANEKLFF. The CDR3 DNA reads TGTGCCAGCACCGAAAATCGGCTAAGAGCTAATGAAAAACTGTTTTTT. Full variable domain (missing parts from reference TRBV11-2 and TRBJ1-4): EAGVAQSPRYKIIEKRQSVAFWCNPISGHATLYWYQQILGQGPKLLIQFQNNGVVDDSQLPKDRFSAERLKGVDSTLKIQPAKLEDSAVYLCASTENRLRANEKLFFGSGTQLSVL.

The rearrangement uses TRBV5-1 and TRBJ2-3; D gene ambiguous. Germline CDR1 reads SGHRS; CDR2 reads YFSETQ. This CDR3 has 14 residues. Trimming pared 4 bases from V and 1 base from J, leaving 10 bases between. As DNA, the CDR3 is TGCGCCAGCAGCCCCTTGCTGGGCACAGATACGCAGTATTTT. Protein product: CASSPLLGTDTQYF.

CDR3 coding DNA: TGTGCCAGTAATCAGGGAGGTACCCAGTACTTC. Amino acids: CASNQGGTQYF. The chain combines TRBV19 with TRBJ2-5, with D perhaps TRBD2 (6 bases). Germline values: CDR1 LNHDA, CDR2 SQIVND (reference sequence). CDR3 size: 11 residues. V shed 7 bases and J shed 8 bases, with 11 bases lying between them.

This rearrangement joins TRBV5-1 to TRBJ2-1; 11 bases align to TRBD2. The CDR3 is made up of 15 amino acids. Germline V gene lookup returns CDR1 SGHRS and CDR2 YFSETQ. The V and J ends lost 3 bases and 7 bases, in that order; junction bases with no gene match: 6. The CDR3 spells CASSSSSGRMNEQFF. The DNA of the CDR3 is TGCGCCAGCAGCTCCTCTAGCGGGAGGATGAATGAGCAGTTCTTC.

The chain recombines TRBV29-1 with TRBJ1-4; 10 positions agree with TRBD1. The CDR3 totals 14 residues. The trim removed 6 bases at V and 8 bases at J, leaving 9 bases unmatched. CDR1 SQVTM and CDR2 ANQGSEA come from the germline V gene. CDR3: CSVGQGILGEKLFF. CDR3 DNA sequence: TGCAGCGTGGGACAGGGGATATTAGGGGAAAAACTGTTTTTT. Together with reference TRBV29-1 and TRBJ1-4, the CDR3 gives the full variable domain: SAVISQKPSRDICQRGTSLTIQCQVDSQVTMMFWYRQQPGQSLTLIATANQGSEATYESGFVIDKFPISRPNLTFSTLTVSNMSPEDSSIYLCSVGQGILGEKLFFGSGTQLSVL.

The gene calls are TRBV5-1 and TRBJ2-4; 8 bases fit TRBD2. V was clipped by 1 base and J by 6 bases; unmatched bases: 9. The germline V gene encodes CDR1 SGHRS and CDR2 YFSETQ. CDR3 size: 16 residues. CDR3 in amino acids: CASSLWAGGTLNIQYF. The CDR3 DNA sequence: TGCGCCAGCAGCTTGTGGGCGGGAGGAACCTTAAACATTCAGTACTTC.

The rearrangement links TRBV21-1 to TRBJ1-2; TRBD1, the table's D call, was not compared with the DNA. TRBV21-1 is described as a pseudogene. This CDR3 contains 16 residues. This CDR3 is CASSKGTKKRQDGYTF. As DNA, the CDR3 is TGTGCCAGCAGCAAAGGGACAAAAAAACGCCAAGATGGCTACACCTTC.

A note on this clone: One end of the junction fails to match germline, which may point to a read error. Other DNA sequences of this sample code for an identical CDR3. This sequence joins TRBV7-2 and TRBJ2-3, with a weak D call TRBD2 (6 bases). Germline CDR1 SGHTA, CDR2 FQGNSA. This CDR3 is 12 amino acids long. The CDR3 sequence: CASSLATDTQYF. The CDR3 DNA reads TGTGCCAGCAGCCTAGCGACAGATACGCAGTATTTT.

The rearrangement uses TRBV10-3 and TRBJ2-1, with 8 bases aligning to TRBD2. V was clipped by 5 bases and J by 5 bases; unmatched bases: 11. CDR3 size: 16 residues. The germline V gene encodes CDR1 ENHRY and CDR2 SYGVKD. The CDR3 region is CAISFPPGTRDNEQFF. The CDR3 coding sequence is TGTGCCATCAGTTTCCCTCCCGGGACTAGGGACAATGAGCAGTTCTTC.